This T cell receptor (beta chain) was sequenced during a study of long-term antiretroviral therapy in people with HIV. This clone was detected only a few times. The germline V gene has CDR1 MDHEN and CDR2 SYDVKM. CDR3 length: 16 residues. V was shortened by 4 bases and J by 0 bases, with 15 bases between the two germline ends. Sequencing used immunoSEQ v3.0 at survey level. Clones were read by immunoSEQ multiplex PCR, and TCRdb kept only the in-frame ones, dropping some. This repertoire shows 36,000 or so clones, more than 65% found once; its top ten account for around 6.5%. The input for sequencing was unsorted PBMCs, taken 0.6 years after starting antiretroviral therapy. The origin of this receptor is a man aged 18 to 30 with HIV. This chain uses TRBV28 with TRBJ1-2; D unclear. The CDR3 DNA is TGTGCCAGCAGTTCCCCGGCGGGTGGGGCTAACTATGGCTACACCTTC. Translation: CASSSPAGGANYGYTF.